This is a list of T cell receptor beta chains from one sample in a study of blood T cells in healthy people across ages. A single record per CDR3 protein comes from TCRdb applying MiXCR to the 5' RACE reads. Of a few hundred thousand distinct CDR3 sequences in the sample, approximately 30% were seen once. Sequenced input: blood. The receptors stem from a woman aged 65 to 85 in good health. Each CDR3 is given with its conserved first and last residue. Fields, in order: V gene, clone size, D gene, J gene, CDR3 DNA, CDR3 protein. The D gene is left open where the match is weak. Clone sizes are given selectively: once, few, many, or a class where the clone is expanded.

V: TRBV6-1
size: -
D: -
J: TRBJ2-5
DNA: TGTGCCAGTTTTCTGAAGACCCAGTACTTC
CDR3: CASFLKTQYF

V: TRBV5-5
size: few
D: -
J: TRBJ2-7
DNA: TGTGCCAGCAGCTTGGGGAACCGTCGGGTCGAGCAGTACTTC
CDR3: CASSLGNRRVEQYF

V: TRBV5-1
size: few
D: -
J: TRBJ2-1
DNA: TGCGCCAGCAGCTTAGGGACCCAAGCCTACAATGAGCAGTTCTTC
CDR3: CASSLGTQAYNEQFF

V: TRBV18
size: -
D: -
J: TRBJ2-5
DNA: TGTGCCAGCTCCCCAGGGACGGACCTAGTCAAGGGCCAAGAGACCCAGTACTTC
CDR3: CASSPGTDLVKGQETQYF

V: TRBV7-9
size: -
D: -
J: TRBJ1-2
DNA: TGTGCCAGCAGGCCTTACCCTCCCAGGGGCGACTATGGCTACACCTTC
CDR3: CASRPYPPRGDYGYTF

V: TRBV7-9
size: few
D: TRBD1
J: TRBJ2-7
DNA: TGTGCCAGCAGCTTCCCTGGACAGGGTGACGAGCAGTACTTC
CDR3: CASSFPGQGDEQYF

V: TRBV7-3
size: -
D: -
J: TRBJ2-1
DNA: TGTGCCAGCAGCCCCGCAATTAGCTCCTACAATGAGCAGTTCTTC
CDR3: CASSPAISSYNEQFF

V: TRBV7-3
size: many
D: TRBD2
J: TRBJ2-3
DNA: TGTGCCAGCAGACGGGCCGGGGGGGGCACAGATACGCAGTATTTT
CDR3: CASRRAGGGTDTQYF

V: TRBV6-2/TRBV6-3
size: few
D: TRBD1
J: TRBJ1-1
DNA: TGTGCCAGCAAACTTACCGGGACAGGGGGGAGCACTGAAGCTTTCTTT
CDR3: CASKLTGTGGSTEAFF

V: TRBV20-1
size: few
D: TRBD1
J: TRBJ2-1
DNA: TGCAGTGCTAGAGAAGGGACAGGGGCCTACAATGAGCAGTTCTTC
CDR3: CSAREGTGAYNEQFF

V: TRBV9
size: -
D: -
J: TRBJ2-1
DNA: TGTGCCAGCAGCGCGCGACTAGGGTTGGGGAATGAGCAGTTCTTC
CDR3: CASSARLGLGNEQFF

V: TRBV7-8
size: few
D: -
J: TRBJ2-5
DNA: TGTGCCAGCAGCTTTGGGGGTGACCAAGAGACCCAGTACTTC
CDR3: CASSFGGDQETQYF